A selection of T cell receptor beta chains follows, all from one sample in a study of T cells in Graves' hyperthyroidism and ophthalmopathy. TCRdb re-called the multiplex PCR reads with MiXCR, one entry per CDR3 protein. The sample records about 710,000 distinct CDR3 sequences, about 15% being singletons. The sequenced sample was blood. The origin of the receptors is a man aged 18 to 29 with Graves' hyperthyroidism. Each CDR3 is given with its conserved first and last residue. D genes are given only for firm matches. Not every row has a clone size; where given, it reads once, few, many or a size class.

clone size	V gene	CDR3 length	D gene	J gene	CDR3 protein	CDR3 DNA
.	TRBV12-3/TRBV12-4	14	TRBD2	TRBJ2-5	CASSWSGGAETQYF	TGTGCCAGCAGCTGGAGCGGGGGGGCAGAGACCCAGTACTTC
.	TRBV2	14	.	TRBJ2-5	CASSAWAGPETQYF	TGTGCCAGCAGCGCTTGGGCAGGACCAGAGACCCAGTACTTC
many	TRBV2	15	.	TRBJ2-2	CASSEDRPNTGELFF	TGTGCCAGCAGTGAGGACAGACCGAACACCGGGGAGCTGTTTTTT
.	TRBV11-2	13	.	TRBJ1-1	CAVQRGSATEAFF	TGTGCCGTTCAACGGGGGTCGGCGACTGAAGCTTTCTTT
many	TRBV10-3	16	TRBD2	TRBJ2-3	CAISVGLAGVSDTQYF	TGTGCCATCAGTGTAGGACTAGCGGGAGTCTCAGATACGCAGTATTTT
.	TRBV19	15	.	TRBJ2-5	CASSIHAGVTETQYF	TGTGCCAGTAGTATACACGCCGGGGTAACCGAGACCCAGTACTTC
.	TRBV4-3	15	.	TRBJ2-7	CASSRDKRGSYEQYF	TGCGCCAGCAGCCGCGACAAGCGTGGGTCCTACGAGCAGTACTTC
.	TRBV29-1	13	.	TRBJ2-2	CSADQGNTGELFF	TGCAGCGCTGATCAGGGGAACACCGGGGAGCTGTTTTTT
many	TRBV6-6	15	.	TRBJ2-1	CASSYQAQFRNEQFF	TGTGCCAGCAGTTACCAAGCCCAATTTAGGAATGAGCAGTTCTTC
few	TRBV7-2	14	TRBD1	TRBJ1-2	CASSSTGTGYGYTF	TGTGCCAGCAGCTCGACCGGGACAGGGTATGGCTACACCTTC
few	TRBV29-1	14	.	TRBJ1-1	CSVERAQRDTEAFF	TGCAGCGTTGAAAGGGCCCAGAGGGACACTGAAGCTTTCTTT
.	TRBV6-2/TRBV6-3	14	.	TRBJ2-1	CASNPAGGGNEQFF	TGTGCCAGCAACCCGGCAGGGGGAGGCAATGAGCAGTTCTTC
many	TRBV20-1	14	.	TRBJ2-7	CSARIQGSSYEQYF	TGCAGTGCCAGGATCCAAGGGAGCTCCTACGAGCAGTACTTC
few	TRBV7-6	13	.	TRBJ2-1	CASSPQGINEQFF	TGTGCCAGCAGCCCCCAGGGGATTAATGAGCAGTTCTTC
.	TRBV4-2	17	.	TRBJ2-1	CASSQDFSRGQGDEQFF	TGTGCCAGCAGCCAAGATTTTTCTCGCGGGCAGGGCGATGAGCAGTTCTTC
many	TRBV12-3/TRBV12-4	15	.	TRBJ2-3	CASRPPGPATDTQYF	TGTGCCAGCCGCCCCCCTGGCCCTGCCACAGATACGCAGTATTTT
few	TRBV20-1	12	.	TRBJ1-1	CSAAGGGAEAFF	TGCAGTGCTGCGGGGGGTGGGGCTGAAGCTTTCTTT
many	TRBV7-8	14	.	TRBJ1-5	CASSLDTTREPQHF	TGTGCCAGCAGCTTAGACACAACAAGGGAGCCCCAGCATTTT
many	TRBV2	15	TRBD1	TRBJ2-3	CASSDSKGASREQYF	TGTGCCAGCAGTGACAGTAAGGGGGCCTCTCGGGAGCAGTATTTT
.	TRBV24-1	12	.	TRBJ1-5	CATSDSGEPQHF	TGTGCCACCAGTGATTCAGGGGAGCCCCAGCATTTT
many	TRBV28	14	.	TRBJ1-5	CASSFPRNNQPQHF	TGTGCCAGCAGTTTTCCTAGAAACAATCAGCCCCAGCATTTT
few	TRBV7-3	13	.	TRBJ2-3	CASSQKWGTRQYF	TGTGCCAGCAGCCAGAAATGGGGAACACGTCAGTATTTT
many	TRBV28	14	TRBD2	TRBJ2-7	CASSFETSGLEQYF	TGTGCCAGCAGTTTCGAGACTAGCGGACTGGAGCAGTACTTC
few	TRBV12-3/TRBV12-4	14	.	TRBJ2-2	CASITTPNTGELFF	TGTGCCAGCATCACGACTCCGAACACCGGGGAGCTGTTTTTT
.	TRBV5-6	12	.	TRBJ1-2	CASSGGLDGYTF	TGTGCCAGCAGCGGGGGACTGGATGGCTACACCTTC
many	TRBV30	15	.	TRBJ2-7	CAWSEGPGYSYEQYF	TGTGCCTGGAGTGAGGGCCCGGGGTACTCCTACGAGCAGTACTTC
many	TRBV7-9	19	TRBD1	TRBJ2-2	CASSVRQGDLSPDTGELFF	TGTGCCAGCAGCGTCCGACAGGGGGATCTTTCTCCAGACACCGGGGAGCTGTTTTTT
once	TRBV12-3/TRBV12-4	15	.	TRBJ2-7	CASSFGFPLVYEQYF	TGTGCCAGCAGTTTTGGGTTCCCCCTCGTTTACGAGCAGTACTTC
.	TRBV27	14	.	TRBJ1-4	CASSFEGRNEKLFF	TGTGCCAGCAGTTTTGAGGGCAGGAATGAAAAACTGTTTTTT
.	TRBV15	13	.	TRBJ1-1	CATSREGGRGAFF	TGTGCCACCAGCAGAGAGGGGGGTAGGGGAGCTTTCTTT
.	TRBV15	17	.	TRBJ1-6	CATSTYRGRGYNSPLHF	TGTGCCACCAGCACCTACCGGGGCAGGGGTTATAATTCACCCCTCCACTTT
few	TRBV5-1	16	TRBD2	TRBJ2-3	CASSPLLAGLADTQYF	TGCGCCAGCAGCCCCCTACTAGCGGGATTAGCAGATACGCAGTATTTT